Presented here are 26 T cell receptor beta chains from one specimen sequenced in a study of OX40 agonist ivuxolimab in advanced cancers. Produced via immunoSEQ multiplex PCR; TCRdb's table is partial and in-frame only. This table has 95,000 to 110,000 clones, more than 85% appearing once. Sequences were derived from CD4+ or CD8+ T cells sorted from blood, sampled in a trial of the OX40 agonist ivuxolimab. The receptors stem from an adult with an advanced solid tumor such as melanoma, head and neck, liver or kidney cancer.

This clone was observed once. This chain links TRBV6-1 with TRBJ2-2; D is uncertain. Trimming took 3 bases from V and 1 from J, leaving 6 bases between them. The CDR3 consists of 14 residues. CDR1 and CDR2 from the germline V gene are MNHNS and SASEGT. Here the CDR3 DNA reads TGTGCCAGCAGTGACAGGCTGAACACCGGGGAGCTGTTTTTT. The encoded protein is CASSDRLNTGELFF.

The genes are TRBV18 and TRBJ1-5; D is perhaps TRBD1 (6 bases). Germline lookup yields CDR1 KGHSH and CDR2 LQKENI. V shed 5 bases and J shed 0 bases, with 11 bases lying between them. The CDR3 has 15 residues. In nucleotides, the CDR3 is TGTGCCAGCTCATCCACAGGGATTAGCAATCAGCCCCAGCATTTT. Amino acids: CASSSTGISNQPQHF. Variable domain in full (rest from reference TRBV18 and TRBJ1-5): NAGVMQNPRHLVRRRGQEARLRCSPMKGHSHVYWYRQLPEEGLKFMVYLQKENIIDESGMPKERFSAEFPKEGPSILRIQQVVRGDSAAYFCASSSTGISNQPQHFGDGTRLSIL.

V usage is TRBV5-6 and J usage is TRBJ1-1; D is perhaps TRBD1 (5 bases). Germline CDR1 reads SGHDT; CDR2 reads YYEEEE. The CDR3 has 13 residues. V dropped 0 bases and J dropped 11 bases, with 14 bases sitting between them. The DNA of the CDR3 is TGTGCCAGCAGCTTGGTCGGCAGGGTGATTGCTTTCTTT. It yields the protein CASSLVGRVIAFF.

This clone appeared once. The rearrangement uses TRBV4-1 and TRBJ2-7, with a tentative D call TRBD1 (6 bases). The CDR3 is 15 residues long. The germline V and J ends were trimmed by 4 bases and 1 base, with 14 bases remaining between them. Germline V gene data show CDR1 as MGHRA and CDR2 as YSYEKL. The chain's CDR3 is CASSLNRALSYEQYF. The DNA of the CDR3 is TGCGCCAGCAGCCTCAACAGGGCCCTATCCTACGAGCAGTACTTC.

This clone was recorded once. V gene TRBV14 combines with J gene TRBJ2-1, with D unclear. Germline CDR1 SGHDN, CDR2 FVKESK. This CDR3 contains 14 residues. Between the trimmed V and J ends, which lost 2 bases and 6 bases, there was a span of 11 bases. The chain's CDR3 is CASSQIPTANEQFF. The CDR3 DNA sequence: TGTGCCAGCAGCCAAATCCCTACGGCCAATGAGCAGTTCTTC.

The chain recombines TRBV6-6 with TRBJ2-7; TRBD1 matches at 8 bases. With 8 bases clipped from V and 3 bases from J, the junction kept 6 bases outside the gene matches. The CDR3 spans 13 residues. CDR1 is MNHNY and CDR2 is SVGAGI in the germline V gene (reference sequence). This CDR3 is CASGGQAIYEQYF. Here the CDR3 DNA reads TGTGCCAGCGGGGGACAGGCTATCTACGAGCAGTACTTC.

The J gene is TRBJ2-1, the V gene TRBV5-1, with 10 positions matching TRBD2. CDR1 is SGHRS, CDR2 YFSETQ, per germline. V was clipped by 2 bases and J by 5 bases; unmatched bases: 7. There are 16 residues in the CDR3. CDR3 sequence: CASSLGPLAGNNEQFF. The CDR3 DNA sequence: TGCGCCAGCAGCTTAGGACCACTAGCGGGGAACAATGAGCAGTTCTTC.

The chain uses TRBV5-1 and TRBJ1-1; 9 bases are shared with TRBD1. The CDR3 contains 15 residues. J lost 1 base, V lost 4 bases, and 5 bases had no gene match. Germline CDR1 and CDR2: SGHRS and YFSETQ. As DNA, the CDR3 is TGCGCCAGCAGCCCAGGGACAGGGCGGAACACTGAAGCTTTCTTT. Its translation is CASSPGTGRNTEAFF.

The chain links TRBV11-3 to TRBJ2-1; 12 bases fit TRBD1. The CDR3 totals 16 residues. Germline V lookup: CDR1 SGHNT, CDR2 YENEEA. V shed 5 bases and J 9 bases; nucleotides not matched to a gene: 11. The CDR3 DNA reads as TGTGCCAGCAGCACCCGTTGGGACAGGGGGCGCAGTGAGCAGTTCTTC. This translates into CASSTRWDRGRSEQFF. The full variable domain, with the rest looked up from reference TRBV11-3 and TRBJ2-1, is EAGVVQSPRYKIIEKKQPVAFWCNPISGHNTLYWYLQNLGQGPELLIRYENEEAVDDSQLPKDRFSAERLKGVDSTLKIQPAELGDSAVYLCASSTRWDRGRSEQFFGPGTRLTVL.

This chain connects TRBV4-1 to TRBJ1-1; the match to TRBD1 covers 8 bases. V lost 1 base to trimming and J lost 3 bases; unmatched junction nucleotides: 7. The germline CDR1 and CDR2 sequences are MGHRA and YSYEKL. This CDR3 has 16 residues. The CDR3 spells CASSQGPTGEDTEAFF. The DNA for the CDR3 is TGCGCCAGCAGCCAAGGCCCGACAGGGGAGGACACTGAAGCTTTCTTT.

The chain carries TRBV14 and TRBJ2-3; D ambiguous. CDR1 is SGHDN, CDR2 FVKESK, per germline. There are 12 residues in the CDR3. The V end was cut by 4 bases, the J end by 7 bases, with 9 bases between. CDR3 loop: CASSRASNTQYF. Here the CDR3 DNA reads TGTGCCAGCAGCCGCGCCTCGAATACGCAGTATTTT. Full variable domain (missing parts from reference TRBV14 and TRBJ2-3): EAGVTQFPSHSVIEKGQTVTLRCDPISGHDNLYWYRRVMGKEIKFLLHFVKESKQDESGMPNNRFLAERTGGTYSTLKVQPAELEDSGVYFCASSRASNTQYFGPGTRLTVL.

The CDR3 DNA follows: TGCGCCAGCAGCTCGGCGGGGGGGCTCGGGTCAACTGAAGCTTTCTTT. This gives the protein CASSSAGGLGSTEAFF. The V gene is TRBV5-1, the J gene TRBJ1-1; D is possibly TRBD1 (6 bases). V lost 3 bases and J lost 5, with 20 bases in between. The CDR3 totals 16 residues. Germline lookup yields CDR1 SGHRS and CDR2 YFSETQ.

This clone was seen a single time. The chain joins TRBV19 to TRBJ1-1, with 7 nucleotides matching TRBD1. Losses at the gene ends were 5 bases for V and 5 bases for J; bases not matched to a gene: 14. The CDR3 spans 16 residues. CDR1 is LNHDA, CDR2 SQIVND, per germline (reference sequence). The chain's CDR3 is CASSAQGLASETEAFF. For the CDR3, the DNA is TGTGCCAGTAGTGCACAGGGGTTAGCGAGTGAAACTGAAGCTTTCTTT.

The V and J genes are TRBV5-6 and TRBJ1-2, with a tentative D call TRBD1 (6 bases). The germline CDR1 and CDR2 sequences are SGHDT and YYEEEE. Trimming pared 3 bases from V and 5 bases from J, leaving 20 bases between. This CDR3 comprises 16 residues. CDR3 coding DNA: TGTGCCAGCAGCTCTTTGGCTCTTGGCAGGGGATATGGCTACACCTTC. It is translated as CASSSLALGRGYGYTF.

The rearrangement uses TRBV28 and TRBJ2-7, with TRBD2 identical over 12 bases. CDR1 is MDHEN, CDR2 SYDVKM, per germline. The ends lost 7 bases at V and 2 bases at J; junction bases unmatched: 6. CDR3 length: 15 amino acids. CDR3 sequence: CASTESSGRAYEQYF. The DNA for the CDR3 is TGTGCCAGCACCGAATCTAGCGGGAGGGCCTACGAGCAGTACTTC.

This chain uses TRBV19 with TRBJ1-2, with 12 bases that match TRBD1. CDR1 is LNHDA, CDR2 SQIVND, per germline (reference sequence). This CDR3 comprises 18 residues. V shed 10 bases, J shed 0 bases, and the junction held 15 bases outside the gene matches. In DNA form, the CDR3 reads TGTGCCATTGGGCCCCCCCAGGGACAGGGGGCGCCTAACTATGGCTACACCTTC. Amino acids: CAIGPPQGQGAPNYGYTF.

The rearrangement uses TRBV11-3 and TRBJ2-7; no clear D gene. This CDR3 comprises 13 residues. V was pared by 6 bases and J by 7 bases, with 16 bases between. Germline V CDR1 and CDR2: SGHNT, YENEEA. The CDR3 DNA sequence: TGTGCCAGCAGTCATTTAGGGTTTAGGGAGCAGTACTTC. It codes for CASSHLGFREQYF. The full variable domain, its missing parts supplied by reference TRBV11-3 and TRBJ2-7, is EAGVVQSPRYKIIEKKQPVAFWCNPISGHNTLYWYLQNLGQGPELLIRYENEEAVDDSQLPKDRFSAERLKGVDSTLKIQPAELGDSAVYLCASSHLGFREQYFGPGTRLTVT.

DNA for the CDR3: TGTGCCAGCAGTTACTCAGGACTAGCGGGGTCAGATACGCAGTATTTT. This codes for CASSYSGLAGSDTQYF. The rearrangement joins TRBV6-5 to TRBJ2-3, with TRBD2 matching 12 bases. CDR1 is MNHEY and CDR2 is SVGAGI in the germline V gene. The CDR3 contains 16 residues. The J segment lost 4 bases and the V segment lost 0 bases, leaving 2 bases of the junction unmatched.

The count of this clone is one. The gene calls are TRBV28 and TRBJ1-1, with TRBD1 matching 8 bases. The CDR3 contains 15 residues. Germline V gene lookup returns CDR1 MDHEN and CDR2 SYDVKM. V trimming: 8 bases; J trimming: 0 bases; junction bases outside the gene matches: 8. In DNA, the CDR3 is TGTGCCAGCGGGCAACAGGGGGTGTTGAACACTGAAGCTTTCTTT. Its translation is CASGQQGVLNTEAFF. Using reference TRBV28 and TRBJ1-1 for the parts outside the CDR3, the full variable domain is DVKVTQSSRYLVKRTGEKVFLECVQDMDHENMFWYRQDPGLGLRLIYFSYDVKMKEKGDIPEGYSVSREKKERFSLILESASTNQTSMYLCASGQQGVLNTEAFFGQGTRLTVV.

This CDR3 reads CASSSQSSYNEQFF. The CDR3 DNA is TGTGCCAGTAGTTCTCAGAGCTCCTACAATGAGCAGTTCTTC. The rearrangement links TRBV19 to TRBJ2-1; D call uncertain. V shed 5 bases and J shed 0 bases, with 8 bases lying between them. Germline values: CDR1 LNHDA, CDR2 SQIVND (reference sequence). CDR3 length equals 14 residues.

This chain joins TRBV7-2 and TRBJ2-5; weak D call: TRBD1 (5 bases). The closer fit of TRBJ2-7 to the DNA end suggests the J call may be wrong. The CDR3 length is 14 residues. Looked up from germline, CDR1 is SGHTA and CDR2 is FQGNSA. CDR3 sequence: CASSLATGVYEQYF. The CDR3 nucleotides are TGTGCCAGCAGCTTAGCAACAGGAGTTTACGAGCAGTACTTC.

Worth noting for this clone: Relative to the germline gene, one junction end is altered; a read error may explain this. The chain joins TRBV7-7 to TRBJ2-1, with TRBD2 matching 10 bases. Per germline, CDR1 SSHAT and CDR2 FNYEAQ (reference sequence). This CDR3 has 15 residues. The DNA for the CDR3 is TGTGCTAGCAGCTTGATAGCGGGAGGTGGTGGTGAGCAGTTCTTC. Translation: CASSLIAGGGGEQFF.

The chain carries TRBV11-2 and TRBJ2-1; the D is unclear. Germline V gene data show CDR1 as SGHAT and CDR2 as FQNNGV. The CDR3 has 13 residues. With 0 bases removed from V and 6 bases from J, the gap between germline ends came to 6 bases. The CDR3 region has the DNA TGTGCCAGCAGCTTAGAGTCTTTCAATGAGCAGTTCTTC. This sequence encodes CASSLESFNEQFF.

This chain joins TRBV18 and TRBJ2-6; D might be TRBD1 or TRBD2, each matching 5 bases. The CDR3 sequence is 18 residues long. V lost 6 bases, J lost 4 bases, and 22 bases lay in between. Germline CDR1 reads KGHSH; CDR2 reads LQKENI. The CDR3 spells CASSHFRDRAPGANVLTF. The CDR3, as DNA: TGTGCCAGCTCCCATTTTAGGGACCGGGCGCCCGGGGCCAACGTCCTGACTTTC.

The V call is TRBV9, the J call TRBJ1-3; D unclear. In germline, CDR1 is SGDLS, CDR2 YYNGEE. V was clipped by 6 bases and J by 6 bases, with 1 base between them. The CDR3 is made up of 9 amino acids. CDR3 region: CASKNTIYF. CDR3 nucleotide sequence: TGTGCCAGCAAAAACACCATATATTTT.

The rearrangement uses TRBV28 and TRBJ2-3; D is possibly TRBD2 (5 bases). Per germline, CDR1 MDHEN and CDR2 SYDVKM. The CDR3 length is 15 residues. Between the trimmed V and J ends, which lost 5 bases and 3 bases, there was a span of 15 bases. The chain's CDR3 is CASSADLRGTDTQYF. CDR3 in DNA: TGTGCCAGCAGTGCGGACCTCCGAGGGACAGATACGCAGTATTTT.